The 9 T cell receptor beta chains listed next were all sequenced from one sample in a study of spatial heterogeneity in lung cancer (dated by TCRdb to between 2017 and 2020). Library creation used 5' RACE. TCRdb lists the instrument as NextSeq 500. The public reads were run again by TCRdb, first through fastp at Q25 and then through MiXCR, and only productive beta chains were kept. Each record represents a unique CDR3 protein, reported with the most common genes and DNA among its rows. In all, the sample holds about 120,000 distinct CDR3 sequences, and under 14% of those were seen once. The leading ten clones occupy roughly a quarter of the sample. The label giving this sample's time point can be read as: blood at routine non-recurrence follow-up after resection. The source was PBMCs, collected at follow-up. The receptors come from a female donor with early-stage non-small cell lung cancer.

J is TRBJ1-6 and V is TRBV24-1; the D is unclear. The CDR3 covers 15 residues. Germline V CDR1 and CDR2: KGHDR, SFDVKD. Trimming stripped 2 bases from V and 6 bases from J, with 10 bases between. The CDR3 DNA sequence: TGTGCCACCAGTGATTCCGGGAAAATTAATTCACCCCTCCACTTT. It specifies CATSDSGKINSPLHF.

The sample holds many counts of this clonotype. In DNA, the CDR3 is TGCAGTGCCATTGCCCATAACTATGGCTACACCTTC. It codes for CSAIAHNYGYTF. The J gene is TRBJ1-2, the V gene TRBV29-1, with D uncertain. This CDR3 region has 12 residues. Germline loops: CDR1 SQVTM, CDR2 ANQGSEA.

The chain joins TRBV12-3 or TRBV12-4 to TRBJ2-5, with no clear D. This CDR3 has 11 residues. V lost 5 bases and J lost 8, with 9 bases in between. Here the CDR3 DNA reads TGTGCCAGCAGTCCACTCAAAACCCAGTACTTC. As protein: CASSPLKTQYF.

The chain's CDR3 is CASRRDRVGNEQFF. The CDR3 DNA is TGTGCCAGCAGACGGGACAGGGTTGGCAATGAGCAGTTCTTC. V is TRBV7-9 and J is TRBJ2-1; 9 positions match TRBD1. The CDR3 has 14 residues. Trimming took 6 bases from V and 6 from J; bases not matched to a gene: 6. The V gene's germline CDR1 is SEHNR and CDR2 FQNEAQ (reference sequence). Full variable domain (outside the CDR3, taken from reference TRBV7-9 and TRBJ2-1): DTGVSQNPRHKITKRGQNVTFRCDPISEHNRLYWYRQTLGQGPEFLTYFQNEAQLEKSRLLSDRFSAERPKGSFSTLEIQRTEQGDSAMYLCASRRDRVGNEQFFGPGTRLTVL.

The chain couples TRBV6-2 or TRBV6-3 to TRBJ2-3; D possibly uses TRBD1 or TRBD2 (5 bases each). The CDR3 runs 14 residues. With 5 bases removed from V and 4 bases from J, the gap between germline ends came to 13 bases. Germline loops: CDR1 MNHEY, CDR2 SVGEGT. The CDR3 is CASSPRLGADTQYF. The CDR3 nucleotides are TGTGCCAGCAGTCCTCGACTGGGGGCAGATACGCAGTATTTT.

The V and J genes are TRBV6-1 and TRBJ2-1; D remains unclear. The CDR3 has 15 amino acids. Trimming pared 7 bases from V and 6 bases from J, leaving 19 bases between. CDR1 is MNHNS and CDR2 is SASEGT in the germline V gene. The chain's CDR3 is CASTPRVVGFNEQFF. In nucleotides, the CDR3 is TGTGCCAGCACCCCCCGCGTAGTGGGGTTCAATGAGCAGTTCTTC.

As for this clonotype: A read error may explain this, as a much larger clone is one base away. The V gene is TRBV29-1, the J gene TRBJ1-3; D remains ambiguous. Germline CDR1 SQVTM, CDR2 ANQGSEA. The CDR3 length is 13 residues. Trimming left V 7 bases short and J 2 bases short, with 12 bases between. The CDR3 sequence is CSALEIPGNTIYF. CDR3 coding DNA: TGCAGCGCCCTAGAGATCCCTGGAAACACCATATATTTT.

This clonotype was seen at least ten times. V and J are TRBV28 and TRBJ2-7; D remains unclear. This CDR3 region has 10 residues. The ends were cut back, 10 bases at V and 2 bases at J, with 6 bases in the middle. Germline V gives CDR1 MDHEN, CDR2 SYDVKM. CDR3: CATKTYEQYF. The CDR3 nucleotides are TGTGCCACCAAAACCTACGAGCAGTACTTC.

The V gene is TRBV3-1, the J gene TRBJ1-2; D is unclear. The germline CDR1 and CDR2 sequences are LGHDT and YNNKEL (reference sequence). The CDR3 runs 12 residues. Trimming pared 3 bases from V and 7 bases from J, leaving 9 bases between. The DNA for the CDR3 is TGTGCCAGCAGCCACGGAGGGAGTGGCTACACCTTC. Translating it yields CASSHGGSGYTF.